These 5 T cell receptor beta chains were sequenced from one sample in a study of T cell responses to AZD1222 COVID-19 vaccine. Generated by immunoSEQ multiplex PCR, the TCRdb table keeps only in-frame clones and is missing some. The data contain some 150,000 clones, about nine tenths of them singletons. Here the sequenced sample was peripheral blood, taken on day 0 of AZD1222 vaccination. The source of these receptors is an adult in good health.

CDR3: CASSLDHGLTGLNEKLFF. The CDR3 bases are TGTGCCAGCAGCTTAGACCACGGTTTGACAGGGCTGAATGAAAAACTGTTTTTT. This chain connects TRBV11-2 to TRBJ1-4, with 7 bases lining up with TRBD1. The ends lost 0 bases at V and 5 bases at J; junction bases unmatched: 12. This CDR3 is built from 18 residues. CDR1 and CDR2 (germline): SGHAT, FQNNGV. The full variable domain, with the rest looked up from reference TRBV11-2 and TRBJ1-4, is EAGVAQSPRYKIIEKRQSVAFWCNPISGHATLYWYQQILGQGPKLLIQFQNNGVVDDSQLPKDRFSAERLKGVDSTLKIQPAKLEDSAVYLCASSLDHGLTGLNEKLFFGSGTQLSVL.

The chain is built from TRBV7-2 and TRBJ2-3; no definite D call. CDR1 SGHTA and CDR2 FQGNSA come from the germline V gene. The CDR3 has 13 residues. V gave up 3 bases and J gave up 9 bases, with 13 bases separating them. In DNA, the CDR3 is TGTGCCAGCAGCTTCGGCTTCCTCGGGACGCAGTATTTT. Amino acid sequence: CASSFGFLGTQYF.

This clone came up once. The CDR3 region is CAISEVGFTEAFF. The CDR3 bases are TGTGCCATCAGTGAAGTGGGTTTTACTGAAGCTTTCTTT. The genes are TRBV10-3 and TRBJ1-1; D is uncertain. Germline CDR1 and CDR2: ENHRY and SYGVKD. V gave up 3 bases and J gave up 5 bases, with 10 bases separating them. This CDR3 has 13 residues.

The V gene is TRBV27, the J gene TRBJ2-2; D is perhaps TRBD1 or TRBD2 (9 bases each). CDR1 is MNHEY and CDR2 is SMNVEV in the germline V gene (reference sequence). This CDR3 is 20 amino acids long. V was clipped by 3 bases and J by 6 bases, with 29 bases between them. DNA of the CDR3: TGTGCCAGCAGTTTGGTCTCCCAACAGGGGGCTAGCGGGAAAGCCGGGGAGCTGTTTTTT. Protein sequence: CASSLVSQQGASGKAGELFF.

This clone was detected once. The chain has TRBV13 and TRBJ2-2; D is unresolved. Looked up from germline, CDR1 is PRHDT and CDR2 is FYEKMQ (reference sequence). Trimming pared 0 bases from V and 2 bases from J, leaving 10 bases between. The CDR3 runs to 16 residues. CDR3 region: CASSLGKGFNTGELFF. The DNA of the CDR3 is TGTGCCAGCAGCTTAGGCAAGGGCTTCAACACCGGGGAGCTGTTTTTT.